These 26 T cell receptor beta chains originate from one sample sequenced in a study of T cells in Graves' hyperthyroidism and ophthalmopathy. TCR beta CDR3 regions were amplified from RNA transcripts. Using the HTBI primer set, a first-round RT-PCR was run on the TCR CDR3. MiXCR was run by TCRdb on the multiplex PCR reads, yielding one entry per CDR3 protein. In the table there are approximately 380,000 distinct CDR3 sequences, about 20% of which are singletons. The sample was blood. Receptor source: a woman between 18 and 29 years old with Graves' hyperthyroidism.

This clonotype showed up many times. Being one base from a much bigger clone, this may be a read error. V is TRBV12-3 or TRBV12-4 and J is TRBJ2-6; possibly TRBD1 for D (6 bases). The CDR3 sequence is 15 residues long. V was shortened by 6 bases and J by 0 bases, with 9 bases between the two germline ends. CDR3 sequence: CASRLQGSGANVLTF. CDR3 in DNA: TGTGCCAGCAGGCTACAGGGCTCTGGGGCCAACGTCCTGACTTTC.

This clonotype was observed at least ten times. The rearrangement joins TRBV15 to TRBJ2-2; TRBD1 aligns across 9 bases. The germline CDR1 and CDR2 sequences are LNHNV and YYDKDF (reference sequence). The CDR3 has 15 residues. V gave up 3 bases and J gave up 4 bases; unmatched junction bases: 3. DNA of the CDR3: TGTGCCACCAGCAGGGGACAGGGTAGCACCGGGGAGCTGTTTTTT. This codes for CATSRGQGSTGELFF.

V gene TRBV13 combines with J gene TRBJ1-2, with 8 bases matching TRBD1. V lost 6 bases to trimming and J lost 8 bases; unmatched junction nucleotides: 23. CDR1 PRHDT and CDR2 FYEKMQ come from the germline V gene (reference sequence). The length of the CDR3 is 18 residues. CDR3 loop: CASRRIGTGPSSSEGYTF. Written as DNA, the CDR3 is TGTGCCAGCAGGCGTATCGGGACAGGCCCAAGTTCCAGTGAGGGCTACACCTTC. The variable domain in full, completed from reference TRBV13 and TRBJ1-2, reads AAGVIQSPRHLIKEKRETATLKCYPIPRHDTVYWYQQGPGQDPQFLISFYEKMQSDKGSIPDRFSAQQFSDYHSELNMSSLELGDSALYFCASRRIGTGPSSSEGYTFGSGTRLTVV.

This clonotype was detected many times. The CDR3 DNA is TGCGCCAGCAGCCATCCACCCCCCCTCGGACGTCGGGCAGAGACCCAGTACTTC. Translated, it gives CASSHPPPLGRRAETQYF. V and J are TRBV4-1 and TRBJ2-5; D is undetermined. This CDR3 is built from 18 residues. V was shortened by 3 bases and J by 4 bases, with 24 bases between the two germline ends. In germline, CDR1 is MGHRA, CDR2 YSYEKL.

This clonotype showed up just a few times. This chain uses TRBV5-1 with TRBJ2-4; 10 bases fit TRBD2. The CDR3 has 20 amino acids. The V and J ends lost 0 bases and 0 bases, in that order; junction bases with no gene match: 12. Germline lookup yields CDR1 SGHRS and CDR2 YFSETQ. The CDR3 protein is CASSLVTSGAPRKAKNIQYF. CDR3 DNA: TGCGCCAGCAGCTTGGTTACTAGCGGGGCCCCTAGGAAAGCCAAAAACATTCAGTACTTC.

In this sample, this clonotype turned up many times. The chain employs TRBV12-3 or TRBV12-4 and TRBJ2-5; 7 bases fit TRBD2. Trimming took 3 bases from V and 5 from J; bases not matched to a gene: 6. The CDR3 is made up of 14 amino acids. The CDR3 here is CASSFLAETETQYF. CDR3 nucleotide sequence: TGTGCCAGCAGTTTCCTAGCGGAAACGGAGACCCAGTACTTC.

The sample holds many counts of this clonotype. The chain couples TRBV20-1 to TRBJ2-7, with D perhaps given as TRBD1 or TRBD2 (5 bases each). This CDR3 comprises 14 residues. Germline V CDR1 and CDR2: DFQATT, SNEGSKA (reference sequence). Trimming took off 2 bases at V and 0 bases at J, with 11 bases between the two ends. CDR3 nucleotide sequence: TGCAGTGCTAGACGGGACGGCAGCTCCTACGAGCAGTACTTC. This codes for CSARRDGSSYEQYF.

This clonotype was seen at least ten times. The chain carries TRBV2 and TRBJ1-5; unclear D gene. The CDR3 runs 15 residues. V was clipped by 2 bases and J by 0 bases, with 8 bases between them. Germline CDR1 and CDR2: SNHLY and FYNNEI. The CDR3 nucleotides read TGTGCCAGCAGTGAATCTGGTAATAGCAATCAGCCCCAGCATTTT. It is translated as CASSESGNSNQPQHF. Looking up the rest from reference TRBV2 and TRBJ1-5 gives the full variable domain: EPEVTQTPSHQVTQMGQEVILRCVPISNHLYFYWYRQILGQKVEFLVSFYNNEISEKSEIFDDQFSVERPDGSNFTLKIRSTKLEDSAMYFCASSESGNSNQPQHFGDGTRLSIL.

Ten or more counts support this clonotype. The rearrangement joins TRBV5-1 to TRBJ2-2; D gene unclear. The CDR3 spans 14 residues. Trimming took 5 bases from V and 4 from J, leaving 12 bases between them. The germline CDR1 and CDR2 sequences are SGHRS and YFSETQ. The DNA for the CDR3 is TGCGCCAGCAGGATGGGTGATACCACCGGGGAGCTGTTTTTT. Translating gives CASRMGDTTGELFF.

This clonotype occurred many times. J is TRBJ1-2 and V is TRBV12-3 or TRBV12-4, with a weak D call TRBD1 (6 bases). This CDR3 comprises 17 residues. The ends were cut back, 5 bases at V and 3 bases at J, with 22 bases in the middle. CDR3 region: CASSPGGWGREDYGYTF. The CDR3 nucleotides are TGTGCCAGCAGTCCGGGGGGTTGGGGGCGGGAGGACTATGGCTACACCTTC.

This clonotype was detected only a few times. The V call is TRBV9, the J call TRBJ2-5; the D is unclear. CDR1 is SGDLS and CDR2 is YYNGEE in the germline V gene. The CDR3 is 13 amino acids. V dropped 0 bases and J dropped 0 bases, with 3 bases sitting between them. CDR3 DNA sequence: TGTGCCAGCAGCGTAGGAAACCAAGAGACCCAGTACTTC. This translates into CASSVGNQETQYF.

This clonotype has at least ten counts. The chain is built from TRBV2 and TRBJ2-6; D not resolved. The CDR3 has 16 residues. Germline V lookup: CDR1 SNHLY, CDR2 FYNNEI. Trimming removed 11 bases from V and 0 bases from J, with 17 bases in between. The CDR3: CAVVGWASSGANVLTF. The CDR3 bases are TGTGCCGTGGTGGGGTGGGCCAGCTCTGGGGCCAACGTCCTGACTTTC. Drawing the rest from reference TRBV2 and TRBJ2-6, the complete variable domain is EPEVTQTPSHQVTQMGQEVILRCVPISNHLYFYWYRQILGQKVEFLVSFYNNEISEKSEIFDDQFSVERPDGSNFTLKIRSTKLEDSAMYFCAVVGWASSGANVLTFGAGSRLTVL.

This clonotype was seen repeatedly, ten times or more. The chain recombines TRBV6-5 with TRBJ1-5; D possibly corresponds to TRBD1 (5 bases). Trimming pared 6 bases from V and 9 bases from J, leaving 15 bases between. CDR1 is MNHEY, CDR2 SVGAGI, per germline. The length of the CDR3 is 13 residues. The CDR3 DNA reads TGTGCCAGCAGGGTAGGAGACGGGGGGCCCCAGCATTTT. Protein product: CASRVGDGGPQHF.

This clonotype was counted ten times or more. The V gene is TRBV18, the J gene TRBJ1-1; no clear D. The CDR3 runs 14 residues. CDR1 is KGHSH and CDR2 is LQKENI in the germline V gene. V lost 3 bases and J 0 bases, leaving 8 bases between the germline ends. The chain's CDR3 is CASSPNSMNTEAFF. The CDR3 region has the DNA TGTGCCAGCTCACCGAACTCGATGAACACTGAAGCTTTCTTT.

This clonotype was counted ten times or more. DNA for the CDR3: TGTGCCAGCCCGAAGGGAGGAGGGTGGAGGGAATCCTACGAGCAGTACTTC. Protein product: CASPKGGGWRESYEQYF. The chain uses TRBV6-5 and TRBJ2-7; possibly TRBD2 for D (6 bases). The CDR3 loop spans 17 amino acids. Trimming shortened V by 8 bases and J by 1 base, and 24 bases separated the two germline ends. Germline loops: CDR1 MNHEY, CDR2 SVGAGI.

A word on this clonotype: The CDR3 end shows no conserved phenylalanine or tryptophan, and so a read error is likely. The rearrangement links TRBV6-2 or TRBV6-3 to TRBJ1-2, with 7 bases lining up with TRBD1. J lost 4 bases, V lost 9 bases, and 5 bases had no gene match. Germline assignment: CDR1 MNHEY and CDR2 SVGEGT. The CDR3 is made up of 12 amino acids. This CDR3 is CASTTGIYGYTL. Written as DNA, the CDR3 is TGTGCCAGTACGACAGGGATCTATGGCTACACCTTG.

There are many counts of this clonotype. V usage is TRBV20-1 and J usage is TRBJ2-5; 7 bases align to TRBD2. Trimming removed 5 bases from V and 0 bases from J; junction bases left unmatched: 3. The CDR3 runs to 13 residues. Germline V gene data show CDR1 as DFQATT and CDR2 as SNEGSKA (reference sequence). The DNA for the CDR3 is TGCAGTGCTGGGGAGGGGTACCAAGAGACCCAGTACTTC. Its translation is CSAGEGYQETQYF.

This clonotype was seen repeatedly, ten times or more. The rearrangement links TRBV12-3 or TRBV12-4 to TRBJ1-2; 9 bases align to TRBD1. The V gene end was trimmed by 5 bases and the J gene end by 5 bases; junction bases not matched to a gene: 3. CDR3 length equals 13 residues. The CDR3 region is CASSIQGAYGYTF. CDR3 coding DNA: TGTGCCAGCAGTATACAGGGGGCTTATGGCTACACCTTC.

This clonotype has at least ten counts. The gene calls are TRBV9 and TRBJ2-7; D call uncertain. The germline V gene has CDR1 SGDLS and CDR2 YYNGEE. The CDR3 loop spans 14 amino acids. V lost 0 bases to trimming and J lost 0 bases, with 7 bases between them. CDR3 amino acids: CASSVGGDSYEQYF. DNA of the CDR3: TGTGCCAGCAGCGTAGGAGGAGACTCCTACGAGCAGTACTTC.

Notes on this clonotype: This is likely a read error, given that the CDR3 carries no conserved phenylalanine or tryptophan at its end. The rearrangement links TRBV7-9 to TRBJ2-7; 8 bases agree with TRBD2. This CDR3 spans 15 amino acids. CDR1 and CDR2 from the germline V gene are SEHNR and FQNEAQ (reference sequence). The J segment lost 2 bases and the V segment lost 3 bases, leaving 6 bases of the junction unmatched. The CDR3 nucleotides are TGTGCCAGCAGCTTCGTGAGGCGGGGGGCCTACGAGCAGTACTAC. It yields the protein CASSFVRRGAYEQYY.

At least ten counts were recorded for this clonotype. The chain combines TRBV6-1 with TRBJ2-7; D unclear. CDR1 MNHNS and CDR2 SASEGT come from the germline V gene. CDR3 length: 13 residues. V dropped 2 bases and J dropped 3 bases, with 8 bases sitting between them. CDR3 DNA: TGTGCCAGCAGTGAATCAGGTCACTACGAGCAGTACTTC. As protein: CASSESGHYEQYF.

This clonotype was seen repeatedly, ten times or more. The rearrangement joins TRBV27 to TRBJ2-5; D tentatively reads TRBD1 or TRBD2 (7 bases each). This CDR3 is 15 amino acids long. The germline V gene encodes CDR1 MNHEY and CDR2 SMNVEV (reference sequence). The germline V and J ends were trimmed by 0 bases and 5 bases, with 13 bases remaining between them. In DNA form, the CDR3 reads TGTGCCAGCAGTTTATCGTACAGGGGAGGGGAGACCCAGTACTTC. It specifies CASSLSYRGGETQYF.

V usage is TRBV20-1 and J usage is TRBJ2-6; 8 positions match TRBD1. CDR1 and CDR2 from the germline V gene are DFQATT and SNEGSKA (reference sequence). The V and J ends lost 0 bases and 2 bases, in that order; junction bases with no gene match: 3. This CDR3 has 16 amino acids. The chain's CDR3 is CSARDHRGTGANVLTF. The CDR3 nucleotides are TGCAGTGCTAGAGATCACAGGGGGACTGGGGCCAACGTCCTGACTTTC.

This clonotype was found a few times. A single base separates this from a much larger clone, so it may be a read error. CDR3 sequence (DNA): TGTGCCAGCAGTGAACAGGAGGCCACTGAAGCTTGCTTT. Protein product: CASSEQEATEACF. The J gene is TRBJ1-1, the V gene TRBV2; no clear D. CDR1 SNHLY and CDR2 FYNNEI come from the germline V gene. This CDR3 region has 13 residues.

This clonotype has at least ten counts. The V gene is TRBV6-2 or TRBV6-3, the J gene TRBJ2-7; 8 nucleotides agree with TRBD1. The CDR3 extends over 15 amino acids. V shed 7 bases and J 5 bases; nucleotides not matched to a gene: 13. Germline values: CDR1 MNHEY, CDR2 SVGEGT. The chain's CDR3 is CASTPYRTGSNEQYF. As DNA, the CDR3 is TGTGCCAGCACCCCCTACCGGACAGGGTCGAACGAGCAGTACTTC.

This clonotype was observed at least ten times. A read error may explain this, as a much larger clone is one base away. The rearrangement links TRBV12-3 or TRBV12-4 to TRBJ1-5, with D possibly TRBD1 on 6 matching bases. V was pared by 4 bases and J by 1 base, with 8 bases between. This CDR3 region has 14 residues. CDR3 amino acids: CASSSRGSNQPQHF. The CDR3 nucleotides read TGTGCCAGCAGTTCCAGGGGAAGCAATCAGCCCCAGCATTTT.